This TCR beta chain was profiled in a study of T cell changes during pregnancy in multiple sclerosis. Germline V gene data show CDR1 as MDHEN and CDR2 as SYDVKM. V was pared by 2 bases and J by 7 bases, with 8 bases between. The length of the CDR3 is 12 residues. Profiling relied on immunoSEQ multiplex PCR, and the TCRdb table lists in-frame clones only, not all of them. The sample records about 42,000 clones, roughly 96% being singletons. The J gene is TRBJ1-2, the V gene TRBV28; D is uncertain. This receptor was identified in a female donor with multiple sclerosis, enrolled in a pregnancy study. Sequences were derived from peripheral blood, sampled in the second trimester of pregnancy. The CDR3 protein is CASSLEGIGYTF. The CDR3 bases are TGTGCCAGCAGTTTAGAGGGAATTGGCTACACCTTC.